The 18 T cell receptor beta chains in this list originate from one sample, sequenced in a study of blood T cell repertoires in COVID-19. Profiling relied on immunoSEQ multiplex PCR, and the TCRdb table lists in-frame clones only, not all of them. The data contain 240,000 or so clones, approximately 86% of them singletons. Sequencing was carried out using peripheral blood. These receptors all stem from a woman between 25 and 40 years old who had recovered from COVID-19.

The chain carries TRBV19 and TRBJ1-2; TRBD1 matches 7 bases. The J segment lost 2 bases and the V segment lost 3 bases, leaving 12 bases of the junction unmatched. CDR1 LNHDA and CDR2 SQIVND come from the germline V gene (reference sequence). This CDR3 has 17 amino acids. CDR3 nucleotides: TGTGCCAGTAGTATCAGAGACAGGGTAAAGGAGAACTATGGCTACACCTTC. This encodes CASSIRDRVKENYGYTF.

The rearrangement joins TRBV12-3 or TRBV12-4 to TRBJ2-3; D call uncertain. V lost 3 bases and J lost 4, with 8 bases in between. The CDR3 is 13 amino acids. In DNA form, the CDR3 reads TGTGCCAGCAGTTTTCGTACGGCAGATACGCAGTATTTT. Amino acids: CASSFRTADTQYF.

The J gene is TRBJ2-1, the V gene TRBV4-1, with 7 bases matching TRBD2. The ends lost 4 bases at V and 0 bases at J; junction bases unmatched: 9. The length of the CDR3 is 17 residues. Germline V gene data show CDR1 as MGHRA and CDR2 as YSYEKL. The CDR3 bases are TGCGCCAGCAGCCGATCCGGGACTACCCCCTCCTACAATGAGCAGTTCTTC. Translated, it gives CASSRSGTTPSYNEQFF.

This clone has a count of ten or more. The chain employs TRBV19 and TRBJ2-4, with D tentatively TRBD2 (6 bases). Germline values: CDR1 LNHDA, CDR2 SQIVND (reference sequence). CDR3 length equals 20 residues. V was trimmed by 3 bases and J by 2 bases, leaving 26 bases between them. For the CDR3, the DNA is TGTGCCAGTAGTATCCAACTCTTCCGGGATCTTCGGGGGTCCAAAAACATTCAGTACTTC. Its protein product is CASSIQLFRDLRGSKNIQYF.

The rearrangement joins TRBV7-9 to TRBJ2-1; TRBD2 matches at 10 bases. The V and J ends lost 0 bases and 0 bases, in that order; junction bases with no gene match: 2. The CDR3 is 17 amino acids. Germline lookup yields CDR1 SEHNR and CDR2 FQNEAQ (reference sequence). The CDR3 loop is CASSLALAGASYNEQFF. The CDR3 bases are TGTGCCAGCAGCTTAGCGCTAGCGGGGGCCTCCTACAATGAGCAGTTCTTC.

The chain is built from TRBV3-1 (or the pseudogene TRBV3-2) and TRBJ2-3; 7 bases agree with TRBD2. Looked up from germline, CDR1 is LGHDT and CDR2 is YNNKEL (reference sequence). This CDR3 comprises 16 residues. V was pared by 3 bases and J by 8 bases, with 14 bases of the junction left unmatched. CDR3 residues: CASSQGLTGGKGTQYF. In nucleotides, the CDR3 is TGTGCCAGCAGCCAGGGACTAACGGGGGGAAAAGGTACGCAGTATTTT.

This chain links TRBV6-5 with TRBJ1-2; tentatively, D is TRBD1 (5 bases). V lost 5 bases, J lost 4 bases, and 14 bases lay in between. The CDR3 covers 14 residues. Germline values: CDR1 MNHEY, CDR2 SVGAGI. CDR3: CASSPTVLSYGYTF. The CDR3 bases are TGTGCCAGCAGTCCGACAGTTCTCTCCTATGGCTACACCTTC.

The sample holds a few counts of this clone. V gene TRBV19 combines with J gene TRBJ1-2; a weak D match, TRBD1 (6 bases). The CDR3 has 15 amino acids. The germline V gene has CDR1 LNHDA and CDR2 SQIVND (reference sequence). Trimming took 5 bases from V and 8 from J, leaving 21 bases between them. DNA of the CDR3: TGTGCCAGTAGTCCCAGGACAGATTATACGGGAGGCTACACCTTC. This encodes CASSPRTDYTGGYTF.

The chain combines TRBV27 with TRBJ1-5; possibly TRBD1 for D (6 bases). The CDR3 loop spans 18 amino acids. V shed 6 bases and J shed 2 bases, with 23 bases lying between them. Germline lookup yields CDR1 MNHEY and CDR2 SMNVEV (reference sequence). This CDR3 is CASSCGQPRFSGNQPQHF. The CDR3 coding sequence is TGTGCCAGCAGCTGCGGACAGCCCCGGTTTTCAGGCAATCAGCCCCAGCATTTT.

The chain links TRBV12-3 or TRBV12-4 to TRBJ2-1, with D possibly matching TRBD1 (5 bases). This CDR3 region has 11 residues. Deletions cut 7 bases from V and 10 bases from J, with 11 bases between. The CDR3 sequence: CASTPGREQFF. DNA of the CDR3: TGTGCCAGCACCCCAGGGCGGGAGCAGTTCTTC.

The CDR3 loop reads CSGRFGGETQYF. The CDR3 coding sequence is TGCAGCGGGAGATTCGGGGGAGAGACCCAGTACTTC. The chain employs TRBV29-1 and TRBJ2-5; TRBD2 might be the D (6 bases). Trimming took 7 bases from V and 4 from J, leaving 13 bases between them. CDR1 is SQVTM, CDR2 ANQGSEA, per germline. CDR3 length: 12 residues.

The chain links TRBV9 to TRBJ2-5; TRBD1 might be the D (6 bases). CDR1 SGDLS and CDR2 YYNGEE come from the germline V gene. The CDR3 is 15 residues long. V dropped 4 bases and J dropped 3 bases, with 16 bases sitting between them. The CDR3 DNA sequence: TGTGCCAGCAGCTCAGGGGTGATCGCGGAAGAGACCCAGTACTTC. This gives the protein CASSSGVIAEETQYF.

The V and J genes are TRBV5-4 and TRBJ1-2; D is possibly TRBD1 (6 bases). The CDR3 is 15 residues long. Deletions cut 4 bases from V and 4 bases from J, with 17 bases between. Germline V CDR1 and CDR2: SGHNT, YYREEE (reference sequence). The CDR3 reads CASSPRQDPGYGYTF. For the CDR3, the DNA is TGTGCCAGCAGCCCCCGACAGGATCCCGGCTATGGCTACACCTTC. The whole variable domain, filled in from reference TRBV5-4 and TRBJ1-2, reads ETGVTQSPTHLIKTRGQQVTLRCSSQSGHNTVSWYQQALGQGPQFIFQYYREEENGRGNFPPRFSGLQFPNYSSELNVNALELDDSALYLCASSPRQDPGYGYTFGSGTRLTVV.

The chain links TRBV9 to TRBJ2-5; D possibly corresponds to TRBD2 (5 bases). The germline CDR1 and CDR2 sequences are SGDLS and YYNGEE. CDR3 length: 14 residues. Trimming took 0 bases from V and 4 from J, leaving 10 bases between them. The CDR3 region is CASSVDPGGETQYF. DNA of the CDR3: TGTGCCAGCAGCGTAGACCCAGGAGGAGAGACCCAGTACTTC.

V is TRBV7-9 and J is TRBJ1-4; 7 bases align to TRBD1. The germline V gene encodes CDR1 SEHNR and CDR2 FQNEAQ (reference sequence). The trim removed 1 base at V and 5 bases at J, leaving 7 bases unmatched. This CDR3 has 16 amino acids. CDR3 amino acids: CASSLGGGTANEKLFF. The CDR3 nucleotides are TGTGCCAGCAGCTTAGGGGGTGGGACAGCGAATGAAAAACTGTTTTTT.

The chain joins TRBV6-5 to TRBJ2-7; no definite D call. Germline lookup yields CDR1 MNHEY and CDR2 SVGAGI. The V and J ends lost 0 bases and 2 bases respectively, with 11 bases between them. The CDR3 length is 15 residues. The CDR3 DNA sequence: TGTGCCAGCAGTTACTCGAACCTGAACACCTACGAGCAGTACTTC. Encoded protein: CASSYSNLNTYEQYF.

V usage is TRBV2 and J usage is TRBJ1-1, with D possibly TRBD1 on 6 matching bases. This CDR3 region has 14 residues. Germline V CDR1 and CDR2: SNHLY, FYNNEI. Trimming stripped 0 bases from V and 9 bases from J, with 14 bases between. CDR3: CASSEAGHTPQAFF. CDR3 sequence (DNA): TGTGCCAGCAGTGAAGCGGGACACACGCCTCAAGCTTTCTTT.

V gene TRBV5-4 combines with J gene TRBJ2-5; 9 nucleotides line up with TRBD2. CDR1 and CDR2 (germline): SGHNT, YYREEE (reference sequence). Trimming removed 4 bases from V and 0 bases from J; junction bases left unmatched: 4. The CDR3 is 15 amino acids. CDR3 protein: CASSRGGADQETQYF. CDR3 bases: TGTGCCAGCAGCCGCGGGGGGGCGGACCAAGAGACCCAGTACTTC.